One sample yielded the 3 T cell receptor beta chains listed below, sequenced in a study of long-term antiretroviral therapy in people with HIV. Version v3.0 of the immunoSEQ assay was performed at survey level. The table came from immunoSEQ multiplex PCR; TCRdb's copy has only in-frame clones and leaves some out. Here the sample spans 30,000 to 40,000 clones, around 74% being singletons. Source: unsorted PBMCs, taken 3 years after starting antiretroviral therapy. Receptors were obtained from a middle-aged man with HIV.

The gene calls are TRBV2 and TRBJ2-2; the D gene could be TRBD1 or TRBD2 (5 bases each). The CDR3 runs to 13 residues. CDR1 and CDR2 (germline): SNHLY, FYNNEI. Trimming removed 4 bases from V and 6 bases from J, with 9 bases in between. This chain's CDR3 is CASSVGVAGELFF. The CDR3, as DNA: TGTGCCAGCAGTGTGGGGGTGGCCGGGGAGCTGTTTTTT.

The chain has TRBV5-1 and TRBJ2-5, with 9 bases aligning to TRBD1. This CDR3 is 19 amino acids long. Trimming at V came to 4 bases and at J to 1 base, leaving 17 bases not matched to a gene. Germline CDR1 and CDR2: SGHRS and YFSETQ. Here the CDR3 DNA reads TGCGCCAGCAGCCACAACGATTTCCGGACAGGGGCGTCCCAAGAGACCCAGTACTTC. It encodes CASSHNDFRTGASQETQYF.

The chain couples TRBV4-1 to TRBJ1-2; the match to TRBD1 covers 10 bases. V dropped 0 bases and J dropped 5; count of bases not matched to a gene: 6. Looked up from germline, CDR1 is MGHRA and CDR2 is YSYEKL. This CDR3 has 16 amino acids. CDR3 in DNA: TGCGCCAGCAGCCAAGATTCCGGGACAGGGGTTTATGGCTACACCTTC. Protein product: CASSQDSGTGVYGYTF.